The 13 T cell receptor beta chains presented below share a single source sample, sequenced in a study of blood T cells in healthy people across ages. Next came a second PCR, run for roughly 7 to 12 cycles, which used a sample-barcoded 5' primer along with a J-beta primer mix. TCRdb analysed the 5' RACE reads with MiXCR anew, one entry per CDR3 protein. In the table there are 600,000 to 850,000 distinct CDR3 sequences, roughly 25% of which are singletons. These data were also reused for a study on T cells of mothers and their children.

Sample: blood. Receptor source: a boy aged 5 to 17 in good health.

This clonotype has at least ten counts. The J gene is TRBJ2-5, the V gene TRBV10-3, with 8 positions matching TRBD2. The CDR3 is made up of 12 amino acids. J was trimmed by 4 bases and V by 10 bases; bases with no gene match: 5. The germline V gene has CDR1 ENHRY and CDR2 SYGVKD. The CDR3 coding sequence is TGTGCCACCCTGGCGGGGGGAGAGACCCAGTACTTC. Protein product: CATLAGGETQYF.

Only a few counts were recorded for this clonotype. The V call is TRBV10-3, the J call TRBJ1-2; 8 bases match TRBD1. Germline CDR1 and CDR2: ENHRY and SYGVKD. With V trimmed by 5 bases and J by 5 bases, 7 bases remained unmatched. The CDR3 extends over 14 amino acids. The CDR3 nucleotides are TGTGCCATCAGTTTCTCGGACAGGGATTATGGCTACACCTTC. Translating it yields CAISFSDRDYGYTF.

This clonotype was found a few times. The chain links TRBV20-1 to TRBJ1-2; no firm D call. Germline V CDR1 and CDR2: DFQATT, SNEGSKA (reference sequence). V was cut by 4 bases and J by 1 base, with 7 bases left in between. The CDR3 contains 12 residues. For the CDR3, the DNA is TGCAGTGCTATCTCATTTAACTATGGCTACACCTTC. It specifies CSAISFNYGYTF.

The V call is TRBV15, the J call TRBJ2-1; tentative D call: TRBD1 (6 bases). This CDR3 spans 15 amino acids. The germline V gene has CDR1 LNHNV and CDR2 YYDKDF (reference sequence). V was cut by 3 bases and J by 9 bases, with 18 bases left in between. CDR3 residues: CATSRGTNGGLEQFF. Here the CDR3 DNA reads TGTGCCACCAGCAGGGGAACCAATGGGGGCCTTGAGCAGTTCTTC.

This rearrangement joins TRBV9 to TRBJ1-2, with D perhaps TRBD1 (5 bases). The CDR3 is 15 residues long. Trimming pared 4 bases from V and 2 bases from J, leaving 15 bases between. Per the germline V gene, CDR1 is SGDLS and CDR2 is YYNGEE. CDR3 sequence: CASSPQAWPNYGYTF. For the CDR3, the DNA is TGTGCCAGCAGCCCACAGGCCTGGCCCAACTATGGCTACACCTTC.

J is TRBJ2-5 and V is TRBV3-1; D possibly corresponds to TRBD2 (5 bases). Trimming removed 0 bases from V and 2 bases from J, with 13 bases in between. CDR3 length: 16 amino acids. Germline V gene lookup returns CDR1 LGHDT and CDR2 YNNKEL (reference sequence). The CDR3 loop reads CASSQDTSYSQETQYF. The CDR3 DNA reads TGTGCCAGCAGCCAAGATACTAGTTACAGTCAAGAGACCCAGTACTTC.

The chain has TRBV9 and TRBJ2-1, with 8 bases aligning to TRBD2. The CDR3 runs to 16 residues. Germline V gene data show CDR1 as SGDLS and CDR2 as YYNGEE. V was clipped by 2 bases and J by 4 bases; unmatched bases: 8. The CDR3 bases are TGTGCCAGCAGCGTTACTAGCGGCACACGATACAATGAGCAGTTCTTC. Its protein is CASSVTSGTRYNEQFF.

The table lists this clonotype with a few counts. Its ends do not fully match the called genes, so a read error is possible. The V gene is TRBV20-1, the J gene TRBJ2-1; D uncertain. Germline V gene sequence: CDR1 DFQATT, CDR2 SNEGSKA (reference sequence). This CDR3 has 15 residues. The CDR3 loop is CSAIFSGVSYNGQFF. The CDR3 DNA is TGCAGTGCTATCTTCTCCGGAGTCTCCTACAATGGGCAGTTCTTC.

The V and J genes are TRBV20-1 and TRBJ2-1; D unresolved. CDR1 and CDR2 (germline): DFQATT, SNEGSKA (reference sequence). This CDR3 region has 15 residues. V was clipped by 0 bases and J by 0 bases, with 9 bases between them. The CDR3 nucleotides are TGCAGTGCTAGAGATCCGCGGAGCTCCTACAATGAGCAGTTCTTC. Translation: CSARDPRSSYNEQFF.

This clonotype was recorded a few times. The V call is TRBV20-1, the J call TRBJ2-5; weak D call: TRBD1 (5 bases). This CDR3 has 14 residues. Germline V gene data show CDR1 as DFQATT and CDR2 as SNEGSKA (reference sequence). V lost 0 bases, J lost 7 bases, and 15 bases lay in between. CDR3 bases: TGCAGTGCTAGAGATATGGGGCGACTGGGGACCCAGTACTTC. It encodes CSARDMGRLGTQYF.

V and J are TRBV5-1 and TRBJ1-5; D unclear. CDR3 size: 13 residues. V lost 0 bases, J lost 5 bases, and 6 bases lay in between. Germline lookup yields CDR1 SGHRS and CDR2 YFSETQ. The CDR3 sequence is CASSLATDQPQHF. CDR3 bases: TGCGCCAGCAGCTTGGCTACAGATCAGCCCCAGCATTTT.

The chain combines TRBV19 with TRBJ1-4; perhaps TRBD1 as D (5 bases). CDR3 length: 16 amino acids. The V end was cut by 4 bases, the J end by 0 bases, with 12 bases between. Germline V lookup: CDR1 LNHDA, CDR2 SQIVND (reference sequence). The CDR3 bases are TGTGCCAGTAGTACCGCTGGGGGGGCAACTAATGAAAAACTGTTTTTT. This encodes CASSTAGGATNEKLFF.

In its sample, this clonotype was seen a few times. The chain carries TRBV7-8 and TRBJ2-3; 9 nucleotides align to TRBD2. CDR1 is SGHVS, CDR2 FQNEAQ, per germline. This CDR3 contains 16 residues. The V gene end was trimmed by 1 base and the J gene end by 2 bases; junction bases not matched to a gene: 4. CDR3 protein: CASSLEAGGPTDTQYF. DNA for the CDR3: TGTGCCAGCAGCTTAGAGGCGGGGGGGCCCACAGATACGCAGTATTTT.